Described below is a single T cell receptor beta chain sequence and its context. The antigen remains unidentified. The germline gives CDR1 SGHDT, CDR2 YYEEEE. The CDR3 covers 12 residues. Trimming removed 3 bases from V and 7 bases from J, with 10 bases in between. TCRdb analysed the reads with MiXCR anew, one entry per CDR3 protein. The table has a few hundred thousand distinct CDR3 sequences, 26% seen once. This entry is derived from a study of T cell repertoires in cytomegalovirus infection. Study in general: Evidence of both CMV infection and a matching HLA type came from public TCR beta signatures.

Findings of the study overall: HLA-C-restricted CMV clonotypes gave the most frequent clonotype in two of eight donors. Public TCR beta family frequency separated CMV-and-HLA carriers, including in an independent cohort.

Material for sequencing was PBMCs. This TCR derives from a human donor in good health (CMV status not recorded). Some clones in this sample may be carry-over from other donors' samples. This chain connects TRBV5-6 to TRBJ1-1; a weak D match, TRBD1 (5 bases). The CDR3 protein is CASSWGRYEAFF. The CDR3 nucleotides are TGTGCCAGCAGCTGGGGACGGTATGAAGCTTTCTTT.